The 29 T cell receptor beta chains below were found in one sample sequenced in a study of human versus mouse CDR3 diversity and MHC coevolution. Profiling relied on immunoSEQ multiplex PCR, and the TCRdb table lists in-frame clones only, not all of them. The repertoire consists of roughly 86,000 clones, with 93% occurring once and the leading ten covering 1.3%. Sequencing was performed on naive CD4+ T cells from blood. The subset: CD45RO-negative CD62L-positive naive CD4 T cells. These receptors all come from a person aged 25 to 75 in good health.

The V and J genes are TRBV6-5 and TRBJ1-1; 8 positions match TRBD1. This CDR3 has 15 amino acids. Germline trimming cut 4 bases from V and 0 bases from J; bases unmatched to any gene: 4. Looked up from germline, CDR1 is MNHEY and CDR2 is SVGAGI. CDR3 DNA sequence: TGTGCCAGCAGTTGGGGGGACAGGCTGAACACTGAAGCTTTCTTT. Its protein is CASSWGDRLNTEAFF.

As DNA, the CDR3 is TGTGCCAGTACTGGGACAGTCTTCTATGGCTACACCTTC. This sequence encodes CASTGTVFYGYTF. The chain recombines TRBV19 with TRBJ1-2, with TRBD1 matching over 7 bases. The germline V gene encodes CDR1 LNHDA and CDR2 SQIVND (reference sequence). The CDR3 runs 13 residues. V trimming: 7 bases; J trimming: 4 bases; junction bases outside the gene matches: 6.

V and J are TRBV18 and TRBJ2-5; D possibly corresponds to TRBD1 (6 bases). Germline values: CDR1 KGHSH, CDR2 LQKENI. This CDR3 contains 14 residues. V lost 0 bases and J lost 7, with 12 bases in between. DNA for the CDR3: TGTGCCAGCTCACCACCCGGTAGGGGGTGGACCCAGTACTTC. This translates into CASSPPGRGWTQYF.

CDR3: CASSAGFGGQPQHF. For the CDR3, the DNA is TGTGCCAGCTCAGCGGGATTCGGGGGTCAGCCCCAGCATTTT. J is TRBJ1-5 and V is TRBV18; tentatively, D is TRBD1 (5 bases). CDR1 and CDR2 from the germline V gene are KGHSH and LQKENI. CDR3 length equals 14 residues. V was shortened by 5 bases and J by 6 bases, with 14 bases between the two germline ends.

The rearrangement joins TRBV4-3 to TRBJ2-7; 7 bases line up with TRBD2. CDR3 length: 18 amino acids. The germline V gene encodes CDR1 LGHNA and CDR2 YSLEER. The V segment lost 0 bases and the J segment 0 bases; nucleotides outside the gene matches: 11. This CDR3 is CASSQESRGKRDSYEQYF. For the CDR3, the DNA is TGCGCCAGCAGCCAAGAGTCCCGGGGGAAGCGGGACTCCTACGAGCAGTACTTC.

V gene TRBV7-2 combines with J gene TRBJ1-4, with D possibly TRBD1 on 6 matching bases. CDR1 is SGHTA and CDR2 is FQGNSA in the germline V gene. V was shortened by 5 bases and J by 4 bases, with 17 bases between the two germline ends. The CDR3 is 16 amino acids. Here the CDR3 DNA reads TGTGCCAGCAGCCCCACTCTCGGACAGTATAATGAAAAACTGTTTTTT. Translated, it gives CASSPTLGQYNEKLFF.

In DNA, the CDR3 is TGTGCCAGCAGTGATCGCCAGCCCAGGGGCGTTGGGAACACTGAAGCTTTCTTT. As protein: CASSDRQPRGVGNTEAFF. The chain has TRBV25-1 and TRBJ1-1, with D maybe TRBD1 (6 bases). The V end lost 3 bases, the J end lost 1 base, and 21 bases lay between the germline ends. This CDR3 has 18 amino acids. Germline CDR1 is MGHDK and CDR2 is SYGVNS.

The chain is built from TRBV4-1 and TRBJ1-4, with 7 positions matching TRBD1. Germline CDR1 and CDR2: MGHRA and YSYEKL. Trimming took 0 bases from V and 2 from J; bases not matched to a gene: 0. This CDR3 comprises 15 residues. The CDR3 reads CASSQDRGTNEKLFF. CDR3 DNA sequence: TGCGCCAGCAGCCAAGACAGGGGGACTAATGAAAAACTGTTTTTT.

This chain links TRBV25-1 with TRBJ1-5; D possibly corresponds to TRBD1 (5 bases). Trimming removed 2 bases from V and 5 bases from J, with 7 bases in between. This CDR3 comprises 13 residues. Germline CDR1 MGHDK, CDR2 SYGVNS. The CDR3 loop is CASSEQGYQPQHF. The CDR3 nucleotides read TGTGCCAGCAGTGAACAGGGCTATCAGCCCCAGCATTTT.

This chain joins TRBV6-5 and TRBJ2-4; weak D call: TRBD2 (5 bases). The CDR3 spans 15 residues. V gave up 4 bases and J gave up 2 bases, with 12 bases separating them. CDR1 MNHEY and CDR2 SVGAGI come from the germline V gene. The CDR3 sequence: CASSSGLAPKNIQYF. As DNA, the CDR3 is TGTGCCAGCAGTTCAGGACTTGCGCCCAAAAACATTCAGTACTTC.

This chain connects TRBV6-6 to TRBJ2-7, with 14 positions matching TRBD2. Germline loops: CDR1 MNHNY, CDR2 SVGAGI (reference sequence). Trimming at V came to 5 bases and at J to 6 bases, leaving 3 bases not matched to a gene. This CDR3 region has 14 residues. Here the CDR3 reads CASSLTSGRGEQYF. CDR3 DNA: TGTGCCAGCAGTCTGACTAGCGGGAGGGGCGAGCAGTACTTC.

This chain links TRBV5-1 with TRBJ1-3, with 8 bases identical to TRBD1. In germline, CDR1 is SGHRS, CDR2 YFSETQ. The trim removed 2 bases at V and 4 bases at J, leaving 5 bases unmatched. CDR3 size: 15 residues. The CDR3 reads CASSLKTGEGNTIYF. DNA for the CDR3: TGCGCCAGCAGCTTAAAGACAGGGGAAGGAAACACCATATATTTT.

This chain uses TRBV7-2 with TRBJ2-5; no definite D call. Germline values: CDR1 SGHTA, CDR2 FQGNSA. V lost 3 bases, J lost 4 bases, and 9 bases lay in between. The CDR3 sequence is 13 residues long. The CDR3 here is CASSFSGTETQYF. CDR3 nucleotide sequence: TGTGCCAGCAGCTTCTCAGGTACAGAGACCCAGTACTTC. Full variable domain (remainder filled in from reference TRBV7-2 and TRBJ2-5): GAGVSQSPSNKVTEKGKDVELRCDPISGHTALYWYRQSLGQGLEFLIYFQGNSAPDKSGLPSDRFSAERTGGSVSTLTIQRTQQEDSAVYLCASSFSGTETQYFGPGTRLLVL.

The J gene is TRBJ1-2, the V gene TRBV27, with 7 bases fitting TRBD1. V shed 7 bases and J 2 bases; nucleotides not matched to a gene: 10. The germline gives CDR1 MNHEY, CDR2 SMNVEV (reference sequence). This CDR3 is 15 amino acids long. DNA of the CDR3: TGTGCCAGCAAACAGGGGACCGCGGGAAACTATGGCTACACCTTC. Protein: CASKQGTAGNYGYTF.

The J gene is TRBJ1-4, the V gene TRBV18; TRBD1 agrees at 7 bases. The CDR3 totals 14 residues. After removal of 3 bases from V and 8 bases from J, the junction contained 6 bases not matched to a gene. Germline V gene sequence: CDR1 KGHSH, CDR2 LQKENI. CDR3 coding DNA: TGTGCCAGCTCACCCGACAGGGTCGACGAAAAACTGTTTTTT. Translation gives CASSPDRVDEKLFF.

This chain connects TRBV6-1 to TRBJ1-3; no clear D gene. The germline V gene has CDR1 MNHNS and CDR2 SASEGT. CDR3 length: 15 amino acids. V shed 4 bases and J shed 0 bases, with 10 bases lying between them. CDR3 in DNA: TGTGCCAGCAGTGCAATCAGGTTCTCTGGAAACACCATATATTTT. Its translation is CASSAIRFSGNTIYF.

The chain is built from TRBV25-1 and TRBJ1-6, with D unresolved. There are 16 residues in the CDR3. From germline, CDR1 is MGHDK and CDR2 SYGVNS. V lost 3 bases and J 2 bases, leaving 11 bases between the germline ends. The CDR3 sequence is CASSEFDNPYNSPLHF. CDR3 nucleotides: TGTGCCAGCAGTGAGTTCGACAACCCCTATAATTCACCCCTCCACTTT.

The rearrangement links TRBV5-1 to TRBJ1-1; TRBD1 matches 7 bases. After removal of 6 bases from V and 0 bases from J, the junction contained 5 bases not matched to a gene. From germline, CDR1 is SGHRS and CDR2 YFSETQ. CDR3 size: 14 residues. This chain's CDR3 is CASNRDSLNTEAFF. DNA for the CDR3: TGCGCCAGCAACCGGGACAGCTTGAACACTGAAGCTTTCTTT.

V and J are TRBV30 and TRBJ1-2; TRBD1 might be the D (6 bases). The V end was cut by 3 bases, the J end by 8 bases, with 13 bases between. Germline CDR1 is GTSNPN and CDR2 is SVGIG (reference sequence). The CDR3 runs 12 residues. CDR3 amino acids: CAWRQGYSGYTF. DNA for the CDR3: TGTGCCTGGAGACAGGGTTATAGCGGCTACACCTTC.

This sequence joins TRBV28 and TRBJ2-1; 12 nucleotides match TRBD2. V shed 3 bases, J shed 4 bases, and the junction held 4 bases outside the gene matches. The CDR3 has 16 residues. Germline-derived CDR1 and CDR2 are MDHEN and SYDVKM. The CDR3 coding sequence is TGTGCCAGCAGTTTCTCTCTAGCGGGAGGGTACAATGAGCAGTTCTTC. Translating gives CASSFSLAGGYNEQFF.

The genes are TRBV9 and TRBJ2-2; TRBD1 agrees at 10 bases. CDR1 and CDR2 (germline): SGDLS, YYNGEE. The trim removed 3 bases at V and 5 bases at J, leaving 7 bases unmatched. The CDR3 spans 16 residues. The CDR3 DNA reads TGTGCCAGCAGCGCCCGGACAGGGGGAGGGACCGGGGAGCTGTTTTTT. It codes for CASSARTGGGTGELFF.

The genes are TRBV9 and TRBJ1-4; the D is unclear. Germline values: CDR1 SGDLS, CDR2 YYNGEE. This CDR3 has 15 amino acids. The V gene lost 0 bases and the J gene lost 3 bases, with 9 bases spanning the gap. This CDR3 is CASSVGATSNEKLFF. The CDR3 DNA reads as TGTGCCAGCAGCGTAGGTGCGACTTCTAATGAAAAACTGTTTTTT.

This chain uses TRBV6-1 with TRBJ2-7, with 7 bases identical to TRBD1. This CDR3 has 15 residues. The J segment lost 1 base and the V segment lost 6 bases, leaving 9 bases of the junction unmatched. Germline CDR1 MNHNS, CDR2 SASEGT. The CDR3 loop reads CASRRGGDFSYEQYF. The DNA of the CDR3 is TGTGCCAGCAGACGAGGGGGCGACTTTTCCTACGAGCAGTACTTC.

The chain couples TRBV6-5 to TRBJ2-3, with TRBD2 matching over 9 bases. Germline V gene data show CDR1 as MNHEY and CDR2 as SVGAGI. V dropped 4 bases and J dropped 2; count of bases not matched to a gene: 1. There are 14 residues in the CDR3. This CDR3 is CASSWTSATDTQYF. The CDR3, as DNA: TGTGCCAGCAGTTGGACTAGCGCCACAGATACGCAGTATTTT.

For the CDR3, the DNA is TGCGCCAGCAGGGTAACAGGGTTCTCCTACAATGAGCAGTTCTTC. It specifies CASRVTGFSYNEQFF. The chain is built from TRBV10-1 and TRBJ2-1; possible D gene TRBD1, 6 bases. Germline V gives CDR1 WNHNN, CDR2 SYGVQD (reference sequence). The CDR3 loop spans 15 amino acids. V gave up 6 bases and J gave up 0 bases, with 12 bases separating them.

This rearrangement joins TRBV5-1 to TRBJ2-5; possibly TRBD2 for D (6 bases). CDR3 length: 12 amino acids. Trimming removed 4 bases from V and 2 bases from J, with 6 bases in between. The germline V gene has CDR1 SGHRS and CDR2 YFSETQ. The CDR3 bases are TGCGCCAGCAGCCGGGGGCAAGAGACCCAGTACTTC. The encoded protein is CASSRGQETQYF.

This chain joins TRBV11-2 and TRBJ1-2; TRBD1 agrees at 8 bases. V was pared by 0 bases and J by 4 bases, with 4 bases of the junction left unmatched. Looked up from germline, CDR1 is SGHAT and CDR2 is FQNNGV. The CDR3 sequence is 15 residues long. CDR3 nucleotide sequence: TGTGCCAGCAGCTTAGACCCAGGGGGCGGCTATGGCTACACCTTC. As protein: CASSLDPGGGYGYTF.

The chain is built from TRBV6-1 and TRBJ1-1; 7 nucleotides agree with TRBD1. This CDR3 spans 14 amino acids. Germline-derived CDR1 and CDR2 are MNHNS and SASEGT. The V gene end was trimmed by 5 bases and the J gene end by 1 base; junction bases not matched to a gene: 4. The CDR3 sequence is CASSMRTGNTEAFF. The CDR3 nucleotides are TGTGCCAGCAGTATGAGGACAGGGAACACTGAAGCTTTCTTT.

This clone has a handful of counts. The chain links TRBV6-6 to TRBJ2-7; 10 nucleotides align to TRBD1. CDR1 and CDR2 (germline): MNHNY, SVGAGI (reference sequence). Trimming cost V 5 bases and J 4 bases; bases outside gene matches: 8. The CDR3 is 15 residues long. The CDR3 reads CASSTRDRGKYEQYF. In DNA form, the CDR3 reads TGTGCCAGCAGTACCAGGGACAGGGGCAAGTACGAGCAGTACTTC.